One sample yielded the 9 T cell receptor beta chains listed below, sequenced in a study of blood T cells in healthy people across ages. PCR was performed a second time for about 7 to 11 cycles using a sample-barcoded 5' primer and a J-beta primer mix. TCRdb redid the calling of the 5' RACE reads with MiXCR, one entry per CDR3 protein. This table has under 1,100,000 distinct CDR3 sequences, around 27% appearing once. These data were likewise used in another study, on T cells of mothers and their children.

Sequenced input: blood. The receptor source for this set is a girl aged 2-15 years in good health.

There are a few counts of this clonotype. The rearrangement joins TRBV2 to TRBJ2-5; D is perhaps TRBD2 (5 bases). The CDR3 is made up of 14 amino acids. In germline, CDR1 is SNHLY, CDR2 FYNNEI. The V end was cut by 5 bases, the J end by 1 base, with 11 bases between. DNA for the CDR3: TGTGCCAGCAGTTCAAGCGGCATCCAAGAGACCCAGTACTTC. Its translation: CASSSSGIQETQYF.

This clonotype appeared a few times. Its ends do not fully match the called genes, so a read error is possible. The chain joins TRBV3-1 to TRBJ2-5, with TRBD2 identical over 8 bases. Germline V gives CDR1 LGHDT, CDR2 YNNKEL (reference sequence). CDR3 length equals 13 residues. For the CDR3, the DNA is TGTGCCAGCAACCAAGCTAGCGGGGAGACCCAGTACTTC. Encoded protein: CASNQASGETQYF.

This sequence joins TRBV29-1 and TRBJ1-1, with D possibly TRBD1 on 5 matching bases. The CDR3 covers 14 residues. The germline CDR1 and CDR2 sequences are SQVTM and ANQGSEA. V lost 7 bases and J 2 bases, leaving 17 bases between the germline ends. Written as DNA, the CDR3 is TGCAGCGGTCAGACGGGGCTGCGAAACACTGAAGCTTTCTTT. Protein sequence: CSGQTGLRNTEAFF.

V usage is TRBV12-3 or TRBV12-4 and J usage is TRBJ2-1; 12 bases agree with TRBD2. The CDR3 sequence is 15 residues long. Trimming at V came to 6 bases and at J to 6 bases, leaving 6 bases not matched to a gene. In DNA, the CDR3 is TGTGCCAGCAGCCTCACTAGCGGGAGGCCCAATGAGCAGTTCTTC. Amino acids: CASSLTSGRPNEQFF.

The chain links TRBV10-3 to TRBJ2-5; D unresolved. TRBJ2-1 matches the DNA end more closely, so the J call is doubtful. From germline, CDR1 is ENHRY and CDR2 SYGVKD. This CDR3 is 14 amino acids long. The CDR3 region has the DNA TGTGCCATCAGTGAAGTAAGGGTTATTGGTGAGCAGTTCTTC. Translation gives CAISEVRVIGEQFF.

The genes are TRBV4-2 and TRBJ1-1; D call uncertain. Germline V gene sequence: CDR1 LGHNA, CDR2 YNFKEQ. V lost 3 bases and J 0 bases, leaving 14 bases between the germline ends. The CDR3 covers 16 residues. The CDR3 DNA sequence: TGTGCCAGCAGCCAGGTGGAATTGAATGTGAACACTGAAGCTTTCTTT. This translates into CASSQVELNVNTEAFF.

V gene TRBV7-2 combines with J gene TRBJ2-1; no definite D call. The length of the CDR3 is 11 residues. The germline V gene has CDR1 SGHTA and CDR2 FQGNSA. V was cut by 5 bases and J by 10 bases, with 9 bases left in between. The CDR3 DNA reads TGTGCCAGCAGCCACCAAAGAGAGCAGTTCTTC. Translation gives CASSHQREQFF.

The CDR3 DNA reads TGCAGTGCTAGATCCCCAGGACTTCGAACCTACGAGCAGTACTTC. This gives the protein CSARSPGLRTYEQYF. The chain recombines TRBV20-1 with TRBJ2-7; D perhaps matches TRBD2 (5 bases). V was trimmed by 2 bases and J by 2 bases, leaving 16 bases between them. Germline V gives CDR1 DFQATT, CDR2 SNEGSKA (reference sequence). The CDR3 has 15 residues.

With regard to this clonotype: One junction end disagrees with the germline gene, perhaps due to a read error. CDR3 in amino acids: CSAPGLSEDRGEQSF. CDR3 DNA sequence: TGCAGCGCCCCCGGGCTTTCCGAGGATAGGGGTGAGCAGTCCTTC. The chain has TRBV29-1 and TRBJ2-5; D perhaps matches TRBD1 (5 bases). Germline V CDR1 and CDR2: SQVTM, ANQGSEA. CDR3 length: 15 residues.